This entry concerns a single T cell receptor (beta chain). This record belongs to a study of T cells in Graves' hyperthyroidism and ophthalmopathy. The V and J ends lost 10 bases and 4 bases, in that order; junction bases with no gene match: 12. This CDR3 has 16 residues. Looked up from germline, CDR1 is SEHNR and CDR2 is FQNEAQ (reference sequence). Template material for amplifying TCR beta CDR3 regions consisted of RNA transcripts. The HTBI primer set served for first-round RT-PCR of the TCR CDR3. TCRdb processed the multiplex PCR reads anew with MiXCR; each CDR3 protein has one entry. The sample has hundreds of thousands of distinct CDR3 sequences, approximately 44% seen once.

The sequence came from a woman between 18 and 30 years old with Graves' hyperthyroidism. The chain combines TRBV7-9 with TRBJ2-2; 10 nucleotides agree with TRBD1. The sequenced material came from peripheral blood or thyroid tissue (not recorded which). The chain's CDR3 is CATSARQGASTGELFF. The CDR3 DNA is TGTGCCACCAGTGCCCGACAGGGGGCGAGCACCGGGGAGCTGTTTTTT.